This T cell receptor beta chain was profiled in a study of STAT5B mutations in CD4+ large granular lymphocyte leukemia. Study-level points and caveats: Patient CD4-sorted repertoires stayed more clonal than healthy ones after leukemic-clone removal.

The CDR3 length is 12 residues. Deletions cut 4 bases from V and 7 bases from J, with 13 bases between. CDR1 SQVTM and CDR2 ANQGSEA come from the germline V gene. Sequenced by immunoSEQ multiplex PCR; TCRdb stores in-frame clones only, minus some. The table has about 36,000 clones, more than 65% seen once. Points on this clone: Its target is not known.

The sequencing sample was made of CD4+ T cells from blood buffy coats. This sequence was found in a human donor in good health. The V gene is TRBV29-1, the J gene TRBJ1-2, with a weak D call TRBD1 (5 bases). The CDR3 region has the DNA TGCAGCGTTGGGGGACCCGTCGGTGGCTACACCTTC. It yields the protein CSVGGPVGGYTF. Together with reference TRBV29-1 and TRBJ1-2, the CDR3 gives the full variable domain: SAVISQKPSRDICQRGTSLTIQCQVDSQVTMMFWYRQQPGQSLTLIATANQGSEATYESGFVIDKFPISRPNLTFSTLTVSNMSPEDSSIYLCSVGGPVGGYTFGSGTRLTVV.